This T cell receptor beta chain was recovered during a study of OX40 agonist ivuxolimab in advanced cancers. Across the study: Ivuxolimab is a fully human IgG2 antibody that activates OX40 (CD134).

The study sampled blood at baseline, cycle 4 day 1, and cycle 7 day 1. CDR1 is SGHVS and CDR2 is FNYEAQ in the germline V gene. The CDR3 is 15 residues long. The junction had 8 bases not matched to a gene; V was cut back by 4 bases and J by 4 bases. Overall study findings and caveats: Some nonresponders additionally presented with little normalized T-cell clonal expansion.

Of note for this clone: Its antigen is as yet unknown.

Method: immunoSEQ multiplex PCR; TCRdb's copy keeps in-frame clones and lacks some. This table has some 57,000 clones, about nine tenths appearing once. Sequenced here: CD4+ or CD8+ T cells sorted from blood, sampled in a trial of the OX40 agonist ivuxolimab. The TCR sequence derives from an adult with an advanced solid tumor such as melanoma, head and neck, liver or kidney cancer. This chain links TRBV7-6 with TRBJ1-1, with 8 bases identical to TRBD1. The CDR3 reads CASSSRDRTSTEAFF. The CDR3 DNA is TGTGCCAGCAGCTCGAGGGACAGGACAAGCACTGAAGCTTTCTTT. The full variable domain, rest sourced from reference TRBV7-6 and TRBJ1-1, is GAGVSQSPRYKVTKRGQDVALRCDPISGHVSLYWYRQALGQGPEFLTYFNYEAQQDKSGLPNDRFSAERPEGSISTLTIQRTEQRDSAMYRCASSSRDRTSTEAFFGQGTRLTVV.